The 29 T cell receptor beta chains listed next were all sequenced from one sample in a study of T cells in Graves' hyperthyroidism and ophthalmopathy. The investigators amplified TCR beta CDR3 regions from RNA transcripts. HTBI primers were the set used in a first-round RT-PCR of the TCR CDR3. TCRdb re-analysed the multiplex PCR reads in MiXCR, keeping a single row per CDR3 protein. Of 300,000 to 350,000 distinct CDR3 sequences in the sample, around 16% were seen once. Source material: blood. The source is a man younger than 40 with Graves' hyperthyroidism.

A few counts support this clonotype. The V gene is TRBV20-1, the J gene TRBJ1-4; D remains ambiguous. Trimming shortened V by 1 base and J by 3 bases, and 12 bases separated the two germline ends. The CDR3 contains 15 residues. From germline, CDR1 is DFQATT and CDR2 SNEGSKA (reference sequence). CDR3 nucleotides: TGCAGTGCTAGAGCGGAGGGTAGGGCTAATGAAAAACTGTTTTTT. It is translated as CSARAEGRANEKLFF.

The table lists this clonotype with many counts. The rearrangement uses TRBV7-2 and TRBJ1-5; D ambiguous. V gave up 4 bases and J gave up 11 bases, with 12 bases separating them. The germline V gene has CDR1 SGHTA and CDR2 FQGNSA. The CDR3 has 12 residues. CDR3 sequence: CASSSLGWTQHF. DNA of the CDR3: TGTGCCAGCAGCTCCTTGGGGTGGACCCAGCATTTT.

By proportion, this clonotype is medium-sized. This chain connects TRBV2 to TRBJ2-7; D unresolved. The CDR3 contains 13 residues. V was pared by 5 bases and J by 6 bases, with 14 bases between. From germline, CDR1 is SNHLY and CDR2 FYNNEI. As DNA, the CDR3 is TGTGCCAGCAGTTATTCAGACGGCGGCGAGCAGTACTTC. Its protein product is CASSYSDGGEQYF.

In its sample, this clonotype was seen a few times. The chain recombines TRBV2 with TRBJ2-7; D call uncertain. Germline lookup yields CDR1 SNHLY and CDR2 FYNNEI. The CDR3 totals 16 residues. V dropped 4 bases and J dropped 2 bases, with 18 bases sitting between them. DNA of the CDR3: TGTGCCAGCAGTGGAGAAAGGGCGAAAGGTACCTACGAGCAGTACTTC. It is translated as CASSGERAKGTYEQYF.

This clonotype came up many times. The CDR3 nucleotides read TGTGCCAGCAGTGTGGACAGCGCGAACACCGGGGAGCTGTTTTTT. Its protein product is CASSVDSANTGELFF. The J gene is TRBJ2-2, the V gene TRBV2; TRBD1 might be the D (6 bases). The V end was cut by 4 bases, the J end by 0 bases, with 9 bases between. Germline V gene sequence: CDR1 SNHLY, CDR2 FYNNEI. This CDR3 has 15 residues.

The chain links TRBV5-1 to TRBJ2-7; 8 nucleotides agree with TRBD1. The CDR3 runs 15 residues. V lost 4 bases and J lost 0; bases outside the gene matches: 6. CDR1 is SGHRS, CDR2 YFSETQ, per germline. CDR3 nucleotides: TGCGCCAGCAGCATCTTTACAGGGGGCTCCTACGAGCAGTACTTC. This codes for CASSIFTGGSYEQYF.

In its sample, this clonotype was seen a few times. The rearrangement uses TRBV18 and TRBJ2-5, with TRBD1 identical over 7 bases. The CDR3 has 14 amino acids. Trimming at V came to 6 bases and at J to 5 bases, leaving 9 bases not matched to a gene. CDR1 and CDR2 from the germline V gene are KGHSH and LQKENI. The CDR3 sequence: CASSPTGTPETQYF. In DNA form, the CDR3 reads TGTGCCAGCTCCCCGACAGGGACCCCGGAGACCCAGTACTTC.

This clonotype was detected ten times or more. The CDR3 spells CSAANSGSLDNEQFF. CDR3 in DNA: TGCAGTGCTGCCAATAGCGGGAGCCTGGATAATGAGCAGTTCTTC. The chain carries TRBV20-1 and TRBJ2-1; TRBD2 aligns across 9 bases. The CDR3 is made up of 15 amino acids. The germline V gene has CDR1 DFQATT and CDR2 SNEGSKA (reference sequence). Trimming removed 5 bases from V and 7 bases from J; junction bases left unmatched: 12.

This clonotype was detected only a few times. Its ends do not fully match the called genes, so a read error is possible. The chain uses TRBV5-1 and TRBJ1-4; D unresolved. Germline V gene lookup returns CDR1 SGHRS and CDR2 YFSETQ. The CDR3 sequence is 15 residues long. As DNA, the CDR3 is TGCGCCAGCAGCTTGATGGTCGGTTCAAATGAAAAGCTGTTTTTT. Protein product: CASSLMVGSNEKLFF.

This clonotype was seen ten or more times. The chain recombines TRBV12-3 or TRBV12-4 with TRBJ1-5, with a possible D match to TRBD1 (6 bases). The CDR3 totals 13 residues. V shed 5 bases and J shed 3 bases, with 8 bases lying between them. CDR3 residues: CASSGQINQPQHF. The CDR3 nucleotides read TGTGCCAGCAGTGGACAGATCAATCAGCCCCAGCATTTT.

This clonotype was recorded many times. The chain employs TRBV28 and TRBJ1-1, with D hard to call. Germline CDR1 reads MDHEN; CDR2 reads SYDVKM. Trimming removed 6 bases from V and 11 bases from J, with 19 bases in between. The CDR3 runs 13 residues. For the CDR3, the DNA is TGTGCCAGCAGGTCGAGGGTTGAGGGTCGGGCTTTCTTT. It encodes CASRSRVEGRAFF.

In its sample, this clonotype was seen a few times. The CDR3 DNA sequence: TGTGCCACAACCAATAGCGAGACCGAGCAGTTCTTC. It codes for CATTNSETEQFF. The chain recombines TRBV10-3 with TRBJ2-1; a weak D match, TRBD2 (5 bases). Germline V CDR1 and CDR2: ENHRY, SYGVKD. The CDR3 totals 12 residues. Deletions cut 10 bases from V and 10 bases from J, with 17 bases between.

The table lists this clonotype with many counts. J is TRBJ2-7 and V is TRBV20-1; TRBD1 matches at 8 bases. The CDR3 loop spans 15 amino acids. Germline CDR1 and CDR2: DFQATT and SNEGSKA (reference sequence). V dropped 1 base and J dropped 5; count of bases not matched to a gene: 10. CDR3: CSARVVGTGRDEQYF. Written as DNA, the CDR3 is TGCAGTGCTAGAGTTGTCGGGACAGGCCGCGACGAGCAGTACTTC.

The sample holds many counts of this clonotype. V usage is TRBV2 and J usage is TRBJ2-5; the D gene could be TRBD1 or TRBD2 (6 bases each). The V gene lost 7 bases and the J gene lost 4 bases, with 13 bases spanning the gap. In germline, CDR1 is SNHLY, CDR2 FYNNEI. The CDR3 has 13 residues. In nucleotides, the CDR3 is TGTGCCAGCAATAGGGGGGCTGCAGAGACCCAGTACTTC. Protein product: CASNRGAAETQYF. The whole variable domain, filled in from reference TRBV2 and TRBJ2-5, reads EPEVTQTPSHQVTQMGQEVILRCVPISNHLYFYWYRQILGQKVEFLVSFYNNEISEKSEIFDDQFSVERPDGSNFTLKIRSTKLEDSAMYFCASNRGAAETQYFGPGTRLLVL.

The chain is built from TRBV19 and TRBJ1-1; D remains unclear. V lost 1 base, J lost 1 base, and 7 bases lay in between. The CDR3 is 14 residues long. CDR1 is LNHDA, CDR2 SQIVND, per germline (reference sequence). DNA for the CDR3: TGTGCCAGTAGTATAGGGCGACAGAACACTGAAGCTTTCTTT. It codes for CASSIGRQNTEAFF.

The sample holds a few counts of this clonotype. The rearrangement uses TRBV7-2 and TRBJ1-5; D possibly corresponds to TRBD1 (6 bases). CDR1 is SGHTA and CDR2 is FQGNSA in the germline V gene. V shed 4 bases and J shed 15 bases, with 19 bases lying between them. The CDR3 runs to 13 residues. This chain's CDR3 is CASSYALSGTRHF. CDR3 coding DNA: TGTGCCAGCAGCTACGCCCTTTCCGGGACACGGCATTTT.

A remark on this clonotype: An end of the junction differs from the germline gene, which may be a read error. The V gene is TRBV4-1, the J gene TRBJ2-3; no clear D. The CDR3 covers 12 residues. Looked up from germline, CDR1 is MGHRA and CDR2 is YSYEKL. CDR3 in DNA: TGCGCCAACAGCCAAGCTTGGGATACGCAGTATTTT. Protein: CANSQAWDTQYF.

The J gene is TRBJ2-3, the V gene TRBV5-6; 10 positions agree with TRBD2. CDR1 is SGHDT and CDR2 is YYEEEE in the germline V gene. The CDR3 length is 15 residues. V was pared by 0 bases and J by 4 bases, with 2 bases of the junction left unmatched. The CDR3 region is CASSLELAGADTQYF. The CDR3 nucleotides read TGTGCCAGCAGCTTGGAGCTAGCGGGAGCAGATACGCAGTATTTT.

The chain recombines TRBV5-8 with TRBJ1-6, with 9 bases fitting TRBD1. The V and J ends lost 4 bases and 9 bases, in that order; junction bases with no gene match: 8. Germline V gene data show CDR1 as SGHTS and CDR2 as YDEGEE. The CDR3 is 15 residues long. CDR3 residues: CASSAGTGFTSPLHF. The CDR3 region has the DNA TGTGCCAGCAGCGCCGGGACAGGGTTTACTTCACCCCTCCACTTT.

This clonotype was seen a handful of times. This rearrangement joins TRBV29-1 to TRBJ1-2; possible D gene TRBD1, 5 bases. Germline V gene lookup returns CDR1 SQVTM and CDR2 ANQGSEA. The CDR3 is 15 residues long. Trimming left V 0 bases short and J 8 bases short, with 19 bases between. For the CDR3, the DNA is TGCAGCGTTGAAGAGAACTCCAGGGAAGTGGGAGGCTACACCTTC. Protein: CSVEENSREVGGYTF.

The CDR3 DNA reads TGTGCCTGGAACACCGGGACAGGGGCTTCTAAGTTCTTC. It yields the protein CAWNTGTGASKFF. V and J are TRBV30 and TRBJ2-1, with 10 bases aligning to TRBD1. This CDR3 contains 13 residues. Unmatched junction bases numbered 11, after V lost 4 bases and J lost 14 bases. Germline V gene lookup returns CDR1 GTSNPN and CDR2 SVGIG (reference sequence).

In its sample, this clonotype was seen many times. V gene TRBV2 combines with J gene TRBJ2-7, with D possibly matching TRBD1 (6 bases). CDR1 is SNHLY, CDR2 FYNNEI, per germline. Trimming shortened V by 8 bases and J by 1 base, and 15 bases separated the two germline ends. The CDR3 runs 14 residues. CDR3 nucleotide sequence: TGTGCCAGCGGCCAGGGGTCCCTATCCTACGAGCAGTACTTC. The encoded protein is CASGQGSLSYEQYF.

A few counts support this clonotype. CDR3 in amino acids: CASRRRPRETQYF. The CDR3 DNA reads as TGTGCCAGCCGCCGCCGGCCCCGGGAGACCCAGTACTTC. The chain uses TRBV14 and TRBJ2-5; D gene uncertain. V was pared by 8 bases and J by 5 bases, with 15 bases between. The germline CDR1 and CDR2 sequences are SGHDN and FVKESK. This CDR3 region has 13 residues.

On this clonotype: One junction end does not reproduce the germline sequence, and a read error may be involved. The V gene is TRBV27, the J gene TRBJ1-2; D is perhaps TRBD1 (6 bases). CDR3 length equals 14 residues. The germline CDR1 and CDR2 sequences are MNHEY and SMNVEV (reference sequence). The CDR3 region is CARSLSSRGYGYTF. As DNA, the CDR3 is TGTGCCAGAAGTTTATCGAGCAGGGGCTATGGCTACACCTTC.

This clonotype showed up many times. The rearrangement uses TRBV11-2 and TRBJ2-3, with a weak D call TRBD1 (6 bases). CDR1 and CDR2 from the germline V gene are SGHAT and FQNNGV. This CDR3 has 14 amino acids. Trimming took off 6 bases at V and 2 bases at J, with 12 bases between the two ends. CDR3 sequence reads: CASRLDRYTDTQYF. CDR3 nucleotide sequence: TGTGCCAGCAGACTGGACAGATACACAGATACGCAGTATTTT.

This clonotype was counted ten times or more. The CDR3 DNA sequence: TGTGCCTGGAGTGTTTCGGGGTATGACACCATATATTTT. Translated: CAWSVSGYDTIYF. The gene calls are TRBV30 and TRBJ1-3; unclear D gene. Trimming left V 0 bases short and J 8 bases short, with 11 bases between. The length of the CDR3 is 13 residues. CDR1 GTSNPN and CDR2 SVGIG come from the germline V gene (reference sequence).

This clonotype has only a few counts. At one boundary the junction diverges from the germline segment, which might be a read error. This chain connects TRBV24-1 to TRBJ2-1; D not resolved. The CDR3 spans 8 residues. The germline gives CDR1 KGHDR, CDR2 SFDVKD. The CDR3 sequence is CATRKQSF. CDR3 bases: TGTGCCACCAGGAAACAGTCCTTC.

This clonotype was detected a few times. The DNA for the CDR3 is TGCAGCGTGACGGGGGACACCATATATTTT. It codes for CSVTGDTIYF. The V and J genes are TRBV29-1 and TRBJ1-3, with D perhaps matching TRBD1 (5 bases). Germline CDR1 SQVTM, CDR2 ANQGSEA. This CDR3 region has 10 residues. V lost 6 bases and J lost 8, with 8 bases in between.

This clonotype was seen repeatedly, ten times or more. The chain combines TRBV5-1 with TRBJ1-1; weak D call: TRBD1 (5 bases). Germline values: CDR1 SGHRS, CDR2 YFSETQ. The CDR3 has 11 amino acids. The germline V and J ends were trimmed by 0 bases and 8 bases, with 5 bases remaining between them. The chain's CDR3 is CASSLEGEAFF. In nucleotides, the CDR3 is TGCGCCAGCAGCTTGGAGGGGGAAGCTTTCTTT.